This T cell receptor beta chain was sequenced for a study of naive CD8 T cells in extremely preterm neonates. V was pared by 5 bases and J by 5 bases, with 5 bases of the junction left unmatched. CDR1 MDHEN and CDR2 SYDVKM come from the germline V gene. The CDR3 has 14 amino acids. Blood donors were healthy children aged about 16-60 months and healthy nonsmoking adults. Sorting kept Annexin V-negative CD3+CD8+CD45RA+CCR7+ naive T cells. Assay used: immunoSEQ multiplex PCR; TCRdb lists only in-frame clones, some missing. The profile shows several thousand clones, approximately 98% of them singletons. The V gene is TRBV28, the J gene TRBJ2-5; 10 bases align to TRBD1. Sequencing was carried out using naive CD8+ T cells from blood. This receptor was taken from a human donor in good health. The CDR3 coding sequence is TGTGCCAGCAGTCGGACAGGGGGGCGGGAGACCCAGTACTTC. This gives the protein CASSRTGGRETQYF. Full variable domain (outside the CDR3, taken from reference TRBV28 and TRBJ2-5): DVKVTQSSRYLVKRTGEKVFLECVQDMDHENMFWYRQDPGLGLRLIYFSYDVKMKEKGDIPEGYSVSREKKERFSLILESASTNQTSMYLCASSRTGGRETQYFGPGTRLLVL.